Each of the 9 T cell receptor beta chains below was sequenced from the same sample in a study of T-cell reconstitution after alpha-beta-depleted transplantation in children. The TCRbeta library was prepared with unique molecular identifiers. MiXCR, run by TCRdb on the PCR reads, gives a single entry per CDR3 protein. This sample carries 250,000 to 300,000 distinct CDR3 sequences, over 9.5% of them seen once, and the ten largest clones take just under 7.5%. The sequencing used PBMCs, collected before TCRalphabeta/CD19-depleted stem cell transplant. These receptors all stem from a boy in the first two years of life with acute myeloid leukemia, due to receive a stem cell transplant.

This clonotype has ten or more counts. The V and J genes are TRBV21-1 and TRBJ2-1; the table's D gene call, TRBD2, was not cross checked with the DNA. TRBV21-1 is described as a pseudogene. The CDR3 loop spans 9 amino acids. DNA for the CDR3: TGTGCCAGCAGCAAGGGGAGGTTCTTC. As protein: CASSKGRFF.

Note on this clonotype: With a much larger clone just one base away, this may be a read error. The rearrangement joins TRBV10-3 to TRBJ1-1; the match to TRBD1 covers 7 bases. CDR1 is ENHRY, CDR2 SYGVKD, per germline. The CDR3 is 15 amino acids. The junction had 12 bases not matched to a gene; V was cut back by 6 bases and J by 5 bases. The CDR3 is CAISGTAQDRTEAFF. The CDR3 bases are TGTGCCATCAGCGGGACAGCCCAAGATCGGACTGAAGCTTTCTTT.

The V call is TRBV3-1, the J call TRBJ2-1, with D uncertain. This CDR3 is built from 16 residues. The V gene lost 1 base and the J gene lost 1 base, with 11 bases spanning the gap. Germline V gene lookup returns CDR1 LGHDT and CDR2 YNNKEL (reference sequence). CDR3 in amino acids: CASSQVPGWSYNEQFF. In DNA, the CDR3 is TGTGCCAGCAGCCAAGTTCCTGGATGGTCCTACAATGAGCAGTTCTTC.

This clonotype was recorded many times. The chain couples TRBV5-1 to TRBJ2-2; TRBD1 matches at 10 bases. The CDR3 has 17 residues. J lost 3 bases, V lost 0 bases, and 5 bases had no gene match. Per germline, CDR1 SGHRS and CDR2 YFSETQ. CDR3: CASSLVRQGADTGELFF. The CDR3 bases are TGCGCCAGCAGCTTGGTCAGACAGGGGGCTGACACCGGGGAGCTGTTTTTT.

There are many counts of this clonotype. V gene TRBV28 combines with J gene TRBJ1-2, with 8 nucleotides matching TRBD1. The CDR3 extends over 13 amino acids. Per the germline V gene, CDR1 is MDHEN and CDR2 is SYDVKM. V dropped 3 bases and J dropped 4; count of bases not matched to a gene: 1. The CDR3 DNA reads as TGTGCCAGCAGTTTCCAGGGGGCCTATGGCTACACCTTC. Its translation: CASSFQGAYGYTF.

This clonotype was observed a handful of times. The chain carries TRBV10-3 and TRBJ1-2; 11 bases are a match to TRBD1. Germline loops: CDR1 ENHRY, CDR2 SYGVKD. This CDR3 is built from 13 residues. V lost 7 bases to trimming and J lost 9 bases; unmatched junction nucleotides: 7. The CDR3 coding sequence is TGTGCCATCACTCTGGGGGACAGGGGGAGCTACACCTTC. Translating gives CAITLGDRGSYTF.

This clonotype was counted many times. CDR3: CASSSPGQGAIQPQHF. DNA for the CDR3: TGTGCCAGCAGTTCACCGGGACAGGGGGCTATTCAGCCCCAGCATTTT. The chain carries TRBV12-3 or TRBV12-4 and TRBJ1-5; 12 bases match TRBD1. J lost 6 bases, V lost 4 bases, and 7 bases had no gene match. CDR3 size: 16 residues.

This clonotype showed up many times. The gene calls are TRBV27 and TRBJ2-3, with D hard to call. Trimming took 1 base from V and 4 from J, leaving 9 bases between them. CDR1 and CDR2 (germline): MNHEY, SMNVEV (reference sequence). The CDR3 contains 14 residues. CDR3 nucleotide sequence: TGTGCCAGCAGTTTATGGGGTGGTCCAGATACGCAGTATTTT. It encodes CASSLWGGPDTQYF.

This rearrangement joins TRBV2 to TRBJ1-6; D perhaps matches TRBD1 (6 bases). Germline V lookup: CDR1 SNHLY, CDR2 FYNNEI. CDR3 length equals 13 residues. V lost 10 bases to trimming and J lost 3 bases, with 10 bases between them. CDR3 residues: CANGQLYNSPLHF. The CDR3, as DNA: TGTGCCAACGGACAGCTCTATAATTCACCCCTCCACTTT. Combining the CDR3 with reference TRBV2 and TRBJ1-6 gives the whole variable domain EPEVTQTPSHQVTQMGQEVILRCVPISNHLYFYWYRQILGQKVEFLVSFYNNEISEKSEIFDDQFSVERPDGSNFTLKIRSTKLEDSAMYFCANGQLYNSPLHFGNGTRLTVT.